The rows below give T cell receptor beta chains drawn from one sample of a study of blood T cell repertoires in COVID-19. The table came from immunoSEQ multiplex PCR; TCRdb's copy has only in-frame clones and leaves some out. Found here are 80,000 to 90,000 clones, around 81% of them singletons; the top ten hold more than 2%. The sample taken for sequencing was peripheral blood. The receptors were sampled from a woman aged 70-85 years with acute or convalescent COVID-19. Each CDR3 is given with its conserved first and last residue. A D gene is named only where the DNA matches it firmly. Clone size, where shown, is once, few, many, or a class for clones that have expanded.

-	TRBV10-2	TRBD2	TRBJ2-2	TGCGCCAGCACTCTAGCGGGTGTTACCGGGGAGCTGTTTTTT	CASTLAGVTGELFF
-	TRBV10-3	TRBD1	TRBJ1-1	TGTGCCATCAGTGAGTCAGGGGGGGACAGGCGAGCTTTCTTT	CAISESGGDRRAFF
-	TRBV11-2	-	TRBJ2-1	TGTGCCAGCAGCCCCGTGGGGGCCTATTACAATGAGCAGTTCTTC	CASSPVGAYYNEQFF
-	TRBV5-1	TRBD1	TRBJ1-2	TGCGCCAGCAGGAGGGAAGGGGGCGCTGGCTACACCTTC	CASRREGGAGYTF
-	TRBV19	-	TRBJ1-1	TGTGCCAGCTCTCCTGTTCAGGGGAACACTGAAGCTTTCTTT	CASSPVQGNTEAFF
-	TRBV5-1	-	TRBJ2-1	TGCGCCAGCAGCTTCGGGACTTCCTACAATGAGCAGTTCTTC	CASSFGTSYNEQFF
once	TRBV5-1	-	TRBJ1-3	TGCGCCAGCAGCTTGGCGGCGGCTGGAAACACCATATATTTT	CASSLAAAGNTIYF
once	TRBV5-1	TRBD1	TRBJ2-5	TGCGCCAGCAGCTCCCCGCAGGGGGTAGAGACCCAGTACTTC	CASSSPQGVETQYF
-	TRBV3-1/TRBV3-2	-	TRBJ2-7	TGTGCCAGCAGCCCCTCCCGCCCAGGGGAACAGTACTTC	CASSPSRPGEQYF
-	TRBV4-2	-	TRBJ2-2	TGTGCCAGTAGAAGGACAGCCTACACCGGGGAGCTGTTTTTT	CASRRTAYTGELFF
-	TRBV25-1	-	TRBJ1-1	TGTGCCAGCAGTGAATACCCGAGCAGGGGTTCGGACACTGAAGCTTTCTTT	CASSEYPSRGSDTEAFF
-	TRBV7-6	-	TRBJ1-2	TGTGCCAGCAGCCCGCGGAACGGTGGCTATGGCTACACCTTC	CASSPRNGGYGYTF
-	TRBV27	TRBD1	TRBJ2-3	TGTGCCAGCAGGCGTCCGGGACAGGGGCGAGATACGCAGTATTTT	CASRRPGQGRDTQYF
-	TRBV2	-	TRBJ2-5	TGTGCCAGCAATGGCGGCCAAGAGACCCAGTACTTC	CASNGGQETQYF
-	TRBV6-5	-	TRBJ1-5	TGTGCCAGCAGTCCAAAGACAGCCGGAAATCAGCCCCAGCATTTT	CASSPKTAGNQPQHF
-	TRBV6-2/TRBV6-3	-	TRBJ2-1	TGTGCCAGCAGTTATGGGGGGGCCGATGACAATGAGCAGTTCTTC	CASSYGGADDNEQFF
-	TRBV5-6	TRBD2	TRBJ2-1	TGTGCCAGCAGCTTTAGCGGGGGGGCCGATGAGCAGTTCTTC	CASSFSGGADEQFF
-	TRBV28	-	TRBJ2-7	TGTGCCAGCAGACCTGGGAGCAACGGGGAGCAGTACTTC	CASRPGSNGEQYF
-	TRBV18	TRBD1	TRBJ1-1	TGTGCCAGCTCACCCACGTCATTCGGGACAGGGTGGTACACTGAAGCTTTCTTT	CASSPTSFGTGWYTEAFF
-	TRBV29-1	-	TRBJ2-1	TGCAGCGTTGACGCGCGGGGTCTCAATGAGCAGTTCTTC	CSVDARGLNEQFF
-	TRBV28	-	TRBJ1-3	TGTGCCAGCAGTGGGCTTATCCACGCTGGAAACACCATATATTTT	CASSGLIHAGNTIYF
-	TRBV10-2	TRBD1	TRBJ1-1	TGCGCCAGCAGGATGACAGGGTCGAACACTGAAGCTTTCTTT	CASRMTGSNTEAFF
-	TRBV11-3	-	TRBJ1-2	TGTGCCAGCAGCCCGAGGGCAGCCGACTTAGGAGGCTACACCTTC	CASSPRAADLGGYTF
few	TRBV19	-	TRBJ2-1	TGTGCCAGTAGTATAGCTGGGGGCCCCTACAATGAGCAGTTCTTC	CASSIAGGPYNEQFF
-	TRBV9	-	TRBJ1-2	TGTGCCAGCAGCGTAGAAGGCGGAAACTATGGCTACACCTTC	CASSVEGGNYGYTF
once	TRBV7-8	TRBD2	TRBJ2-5	TGTGCCAGCACCCAGACTAGCGGGAGTCAAGAGACCCAGTACTTC	CASTQTSGSQETQYF
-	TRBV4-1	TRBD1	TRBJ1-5	TGCGCCAGCAGCCAAGGGGACAGGGGCACGGAGCCCCAGCATTTT	CASSQGDRGTEPQHF
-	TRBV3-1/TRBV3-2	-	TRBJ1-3	TGTGCCAGCAGCCAAGTCCGCTCTGGAAACACCATATATTTT	CASSQVRSGNTIYF
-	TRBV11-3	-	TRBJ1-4	TGTGCCAGCAGCCCAGGTCCGACTAATGAAAAACTGTTTTTT	CASSPGPTNEKLFF
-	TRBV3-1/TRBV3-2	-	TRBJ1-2	TGTGCCAGCAGCCATTCAGGGCCTAACTATGGCTACACCTTC	CASSHSGPNYGYTF
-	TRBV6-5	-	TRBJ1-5	TGTGCCAGCAGCCCCCGACAGTATAGCAATCAGCCCCAGCATTTT	CASSPRQYSNQPQHF
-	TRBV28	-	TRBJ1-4	TGTGCCAGCAGTTCCAACGCCGAGGACACCGGTGAAAAACTGTTTTTT	CASSSNAEDTGEKLFF
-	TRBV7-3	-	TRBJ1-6	TGTGCCAGCAGCTTAGGCCCAGGCGATTCACCCCTCCACTTT	CASSLGPGDSPLHF
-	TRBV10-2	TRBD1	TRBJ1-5	TGCGCCAGCAGTCCAGGGGACAGATATCAGCCCCAGCATTTT	CASSPGDRYQPQHF
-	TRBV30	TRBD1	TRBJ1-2	TGTGCCTGGGGGGGCTATCGCCCAGACAGGGGTCCGGGCTACACCTTC	CAWGGYRPDRGPGYTF
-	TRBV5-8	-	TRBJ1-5	TGTGCCAGCAGCTACCAGGACCCGCGGGTTACGCCCCAGCATTTT	CASSYQDPRVTPQHF
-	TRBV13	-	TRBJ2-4	TGTGCCAGCAGCTCTACAAGACAGAAATCTATTCAGTACTTC	CASSSTRQKSIQYF
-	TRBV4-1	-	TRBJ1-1	TGCGCCAGCAGCCAAGCGGACAGAGGGAACACTGAAGCTTTCTTT	CASSQADRGNTEAFF
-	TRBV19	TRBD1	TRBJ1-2	TGTGCCAGTAGTATTCGCCAGGGGGCCTATGGCTACACCTTC	CASSIRQGAYGYTF
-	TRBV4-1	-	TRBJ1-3	TGCGCCAGCAGCCAAGATTTCCGGGAGCCCCATTTT	CASSQDFREPHF
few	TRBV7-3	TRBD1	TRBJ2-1	TGTGCCAGCAGCTTCCAGGGGGCTAACAATGAGCAGTTCTTC	CASSFQGANNEQFF
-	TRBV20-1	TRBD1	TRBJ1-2	TGCAGTGCTAGAGATGCCCGGGACAGCCACTTC	CSARDARDSHF
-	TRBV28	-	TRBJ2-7	TGTGCCACTCTAGAGGGGGTTTGGTACGAGCAGTACTTC	CATLEGVWYEQYF
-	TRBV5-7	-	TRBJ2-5	TGTGCCAGCAGCTTGGCCGGTGCCCCCAAGACCCAGTACTTC	CASSLAGAPKTQYF
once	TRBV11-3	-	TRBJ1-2	TGTGCCAGCAGCCCCTCGGCAGGAAATAACTATGGCTACACCTTC	CASSPSAGNNYGYTF
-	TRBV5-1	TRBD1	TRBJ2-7	TGCGCCAGCAGCCTCGTAGGGGGCGCGGGCAACGAGCAGTACTTC	CASSLVGGAGNEQYF
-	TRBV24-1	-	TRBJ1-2	TGTGCCACCAGGGAGACAGTTCAGCCTTATGGCTACACCTTC	CATRETVQPYGYTF
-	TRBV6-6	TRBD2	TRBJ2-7	TGTGCCAGCAAATCGACTAGCGGAACCTACGAGCAGTACTTC	CASKSTSGTYEQYF
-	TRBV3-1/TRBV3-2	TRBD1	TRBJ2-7	TGTGCCAGCAGCCATTCCGGACAGGGGTACGAGCAGTACTTC	CASSHSGQGYEQYF
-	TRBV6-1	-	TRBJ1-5	TGTGCCAGCAGTGAAGCGTACCAGGGGCCCCAGCATTTT	CASSEAYQGPQHF
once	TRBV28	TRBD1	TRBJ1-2	TGTGCCAGCAGTTTATCAGGGGGCAGGGGCTACACCTTC	CASSLSGGRGYTF
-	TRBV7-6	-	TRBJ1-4	TGTGCCAGCAGCTACACAGGGCTAACTAATGAAAAACTGTTTTTT	CASSYTGLTNEKLFF
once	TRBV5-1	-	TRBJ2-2	TGCGCCAGCAGCTTCGGACAGCTCTCGAACACCGGGGAGCTGTTTTTT	CASSFGQLSNTGELFF
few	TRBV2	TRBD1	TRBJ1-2	TGTGCCAGCAGTGAGGCCCCGGGACAGGGAACCCCGGGGTATGGCTACACCTTC	CASSEAPGQGTPGYGYTF
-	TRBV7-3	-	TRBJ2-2	TGTGCCAGCAGCATACTAGGGGGCGGGACCAACACCGGGGAGCTGTTTTTT	CASSILGGGTNTGELFF